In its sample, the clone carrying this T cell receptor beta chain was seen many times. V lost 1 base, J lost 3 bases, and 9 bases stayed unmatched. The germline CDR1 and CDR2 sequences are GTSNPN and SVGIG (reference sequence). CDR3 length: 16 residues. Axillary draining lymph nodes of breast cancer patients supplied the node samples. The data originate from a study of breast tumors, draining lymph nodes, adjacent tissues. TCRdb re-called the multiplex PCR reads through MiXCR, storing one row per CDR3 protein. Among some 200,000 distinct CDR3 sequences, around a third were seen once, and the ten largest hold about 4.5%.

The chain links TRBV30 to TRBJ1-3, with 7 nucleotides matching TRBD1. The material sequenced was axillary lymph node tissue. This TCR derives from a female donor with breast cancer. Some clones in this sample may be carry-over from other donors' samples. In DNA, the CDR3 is TGTGCCTGGAGTGCTTTCTCAGGGGGATTTGGAAACACCATATATTTT. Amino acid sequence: CAWSAFSGGFGNTIYF.